The sequence of this TCR beta chain was determined in a study of blood T cells in healthy people across ages. The CDR3 consists of 15 residues. Germline assignment: CDR1 MNHEY and CDR2 SMNVEV (reference sequence). V lost 5 bases to trimming and J lost 4 bases, with 17 bases between them. Combining a sample-barcoded 5' primer with a J-beta primer mix, a second PCR ran for roughly 6 to 12 cycles. TCRdb passed the 5' RACE reads through MiXCR, listing each CDR3 protein once. The sample carries around 900,000 distinct CDR3 sequences, 51% recorded once. Each sample yielded at least 5 micrograms of PBMC total RNA.

The V gene is TRBV27, the J gene TRBJ1-2; D not certain. The sequencing input was blood. This clonotype originated in a woman aged 60 to 75 in good health. The DNA for the CDR3 is TGTGCCAGCAGTGCCGCGGGAGGAACAATCTATGGCTACACCTTC. Amino acid sequence: CASSAAGGTIYGYTF.